The present T cell receptor beta chain was sequenced within a study of identical twins. Study-wide points: For out-of-frame alpha sequences shared by twins, low generation probability was in excess.

The CDR3 totals 16 residues. J lost 3 bases, V lost 0 bases, and 8 bases had no gene match. Germline CDR1 SQVTM, CDR2 ANQGSEA. Unique molecular identifiers were in the cDNA, with template-switch universal primer binding. TCRdb re-analysed the 5' RACE reads in MiXCR, keeping a single row per CDR3 protein. The sample lists about 660,000 distinct CDR3 sequences, over 8.5% seen once, with approximately 0.89% in the top ten. This clonotype was seen a few times. Its specificity is unknown. These same records also appear under a second study, on yellow fever vaccine responses in identical twins.

The receptor's source is a woman under 30 in good health. V and J are TRBV29-1 and TRBJ2-7; TRBD1 matches 10 bases. Input material: PBMCs. For the CDR3, the DNA is TGCAGCGTTGAAGATGTGGATCGGACAGGGGGCTACGAGCAGTACTTC. The encoded protein is CSVEDVDRTGGYEQYF.